This TCR beta chain is drawn from a study of regulatory T cells in long-lasting Graves disease. Study-wide context: It was over 5 years of antithyroid drugs, with positive TSH receptor antibodies, that meant persistent Graves' disease.

Findings and caveats of the study: Blood alone, not thyroid tissue, was studied.

Relying on iRepertoire HTBI primers and Arm-PCR of CDR3 regions, the team built TCR beta libraries. One entry per CDR3 protein, called by TCRdb with MiXCR from the multiplex PCR reads. Of 420,000 or so distinct CDR3 sequences detected, roughly a quarter appear once; the ten largest clones hold around 26%. With regard to this clonotype: Its target is not known.

This CDR3 is built from 20 residues. Germline CDR1 reads SGHTA; CDR2 reads FQGNSA. The V end was cut by 5 bases, the J end by 3 bases, with 32 bases between. Time point described: persistent/refractory GD, antithyroid drugs over 5 years with positive TRAb. PBMC-extracted RNA yielded the TCR library. Patient provenance is recorded as an endocrinology department in Xi'an, China. This receptor was obtained from a female donor with Graves disease. The rearrangement uses TRBV7-2 and TRBJ2-7; D may be TRBD1 (7 bases). The material was peripheral blood mononuclear cells (PBMCs), obtained when the disease was refractory, from a patient treated with antithyroid drugs. The CDR3 reads CASSQDRVRMTSVASYEQYF. CDR3 DNA sequence: TGTGCCAGCAGCCAAGACAGGGTCCGCATGACTAGTGTGGCGAGCTACGAGCAGTACTTC.